Here is one T cell receptor (beta chain) with its context. Its specific antigen is unknown. No base quality information exists; no much larger clone differs at one position. The cohort comprised under 700 healthy bone marrow donors. At the time of sampling, all cohort members were nominally healthy, though unrecorded immune exposures were likely present. The donor was CMV seropositive and belonged to the group of 250 to 300 seropositive cohort members. Each donor provided a peripheral blood sample, and peripheral blood mononuclear cells were used for TCR beta sequencing. The Qiagen DNeasy Blood Extraction Kit was used to extract genomic DNA from the blood cell samples. The data were taken from a study of cytomegalovirus exposure and HLA in healthy donors (dated by TCRdb to about 2017). About the study as a whole: An earlier analysis of about 560 of the donors reported roughly 300 Gb of sequence data and around 110 million unique TCR beta sequences obtained from 180 million or so T cells. An early release that covered about 600 HLA-typed donors contained approximately 300 gigabases of sequencing data and some 87 million unique TCR sequences. Among the roughly 390 genotyped donors, around 79% belonged to the genetic ancestry cluster associated with self-reported Caucasian donors. The aim of the study was to test whether cataloging public T cell receptors could identify signatures of past pathogen exposure. The study used immunosequencing to profile the T cell repertoires of approximately 640 subjects and linked those repertoires to cytomegalovirus serostatus. In addition to the first cohort of 666 subjects, a separate validation cohort of approximately 130 different subjects was used. The study combined high-throughput TCR immunosequencing, statistical association of individual TCRs with disease status, and machine learning to predict cytomegalovirus infection status. A later analysis re-analyzed previously published TCR beta repertoires from 650 to 800 donors and added high-resolution HLA genotyping to study TCR occurrence patterns. The later analysis used no new phenotypic data to find candidate immune exposures, relying instead on TCR beta sequences and their occurrence across donors. An earlier analysis of more than 450 of the donors used high-throughput TCR beta sequencing to judge whether each TCR beta V gene segment behaved as functional or pseudogenic. Donor age, sex, ethnicity and CMV serostatus were compiled alongside the repertoire data. A later genetic analysis took genome-wide SNP genotypes for about three fifths of the 666 donors and used that subset as a discovery cohort. All discovery cohort repertoires had been generated on a single sequencing platform. Both class I and class II loci were covered by HLA typing, at four-digit resolution. The number of typed donors differed by locus: about 629-630 for A, B, C, DRB1 and DQB1; 522 for DQA1; over 600 for DPA1; and approximately 450 for DPB1. Five DR-DQ haplotypes were treated as single units for association and clustering because of strong linkage in the cohort. On average, roughly 200,000 unique TCR beta nucleotide sequences were sequenced per donor among 300 to 500 genotyped donors of the cohort, with approximately 18% of those sequences being non-productive. The paper as a whole reports these results and caveats: The authors suggested that the approach could potentially be generalized to other disease states and immunological phenotypes. HLA typing was unavailable for some donors at each locus, so association tests used only the typed subset. The earlier analysis of almost 600 of the donors excluded roughly 17 rarely observed V segments, including chromosome 9 orphons, because counts were too low. In a later analysis, HLA-associated TCR beta chains were found to be more clonally expanded and to have lower generation probabilities than equally common non-associated chains. Across donors, most TCR sequences were observed very rarely, whereas some public TCRs were present in many individuals. Presence/absence analyses assumed roughly uniform sequencing depth across donors, an assumption that may not hold. This cohort had only TCR beta chains sequenced, and the lack of alpha or paired-chain data limited which features could be detected. In an earlier analysis of some 500 of the donors, most TCR beta V segments were observed in productive rearrangements about 90% or about 30% of the time, broadly matching IMGT annotations. The only immune exposure information available for the cohort was CMV serostatus. At a false discovery rate of 0.05, a later analysis linked approximately 18,000 TCR beta sequences to specific HLA alleles. Three of the identified cytomegalovirus-associated TCR beta chains were confirmed in vitro to be specific for cytomegalovirus antigens. In a later analysis, several top co-occurrence clusters were reported to appear linked to parvovirus B19, influenza, CMV and Epstein-Barr virus. The study listed 170 or so TCR beta chains as associated with cytomegalovirus. A further reported finding was that TCR beta sequences accurately predicted the HLA-A and HLA-B alleles for most subjects in the first cohort. According to a later analysis, most CMV-associated TCR beta chains appeared to be HLA-restricted, and the HLA associations seemed to be driven largely by CMV exposure. A group of highly shared sequence variants was considered likely to be a technical artifact of the sequencing pipeline. Linkage disequilibrium might explain the correlated functional status among segregating V segments, but an unknown experimental factor could not be ruled out. According to a later analysis, TCR association rates differed among HLA loci, with DRB1 alleles showing the most associated TCRs and HLA-C alleles showing the fewest. An association between a missense DCLRE1C variant and V-gene and J-gene trimming of TCR beta chains was found in a later genetic analysis and replicated in an independent cohort. The classifier was reported to diagnose cytomegalovirus status with high specificity and sensitivity in both the original and validation cohorts. The 87-base-pair reads could not distinguish some IMGT-functional V segments, including TRBV6-2 and TRBV6-3, so those segments were excluded. Assigning TCR associations to individual alleles was difficult when HLA alleles, especially DR and DQ, strongly co-occurred. A later genetic analysis reported fewer N-insertions in productive TCRs among donors in an Asian-associated ancestry cluster than the approximately 670-donor mean.

Libraries were made using the immunoSEQ multiplex PCR assay. The multiplex PCR relied on a mix of 60 forward primers for TCR Vbeta segments and 13 reverse primers for TCR Jbeta segments. The CDR3 region of rearranged TCR beta genes was amplified from genomic DNA with a multiplex PCR assay. The Illumina HiSeq System was used to sequence the amplified TCR beta libraries as 87-base-pair reads. The study's own analysis went as follows. Across the 640 or so repertoires, a later analysis counted about 81 million unique TCR beta chains, 9.5 million to 12 million of which were shared by at least two donors. Raw reads were error-corrected and collapsed into unique sequences with a nearest-neighbor algorithm that merged closely related sequences to remove PCR and sequencing errors. CDR3 sequences were aligned to IMGT reference sequences to assign V, D and J gene segments. For a sequence to be retained, a match of at least six nucleotides to both a V gene segment and a J gene segment was required. Rearrangements were classified as productive when the CDR3 lacked stop codons and remained in frame with V and J, and all other rearrangements were classified as non-productive. CDR3 was defined according to IMGT convention as the region running from the second conserved V-encoded cysteine to the conserved J-encoded phenylalanine. The earlier analysis of some 540 of the donors excluded any sequence lacking an unambiguous match to a single V gene segment. An earlier analysis of several hundred of the donors called V segments functional above 56.7% productive rearrangements and segregating when the between-donor standard deviation exceeded 5%. A statistical classification framework was developed to diagnose cytomegalovirus status using the catalog of TCR beta chain sequences. In a later analysis, TCR nucleotide sequences were compared against IMGT/GENE-DB human TR gene sequences so that V and J genes could be assigned. In a later analysis, CDR3 sequences and most-parsimonious VDJ recombination scenarios were assigned using the TCRdist pipeline. In a later analysis, every TCR beta chain was defined by the combination of its CDR3 amino acid sequence and its V-gene family, and reads without a unique V-gene family were dropped. In a later analysis, approximately 640 highly shared, low-generation-probability nucleotide sequences were removed to address suspected cross-contamination and a sequencing artifact. For each public chain, a later analysis derived a clonal expansion index from normalized ranks of inferred template counts within each repertoire. In a later analysis, generation probabilities were computed using a VDJ recombination model fitted to out-of-frame rearrangements, and the results were checked against IGoR. In a later analysis, hypergeometric tests were used to score TCR-TCR, TCR-HLA and TCR-CMV co-occurrence, with a repertoire-size bias correction applied to TCR pairs. A later analysis estimated false discovery rates by permuting HLA or CMV assignments 20 times. In a later analysis, co-occurring TCRs were grouped with DBSCAN, and TCRdist sequence similarity was added when clustering was performed within HLA-allele-positive subsets. Co-occurrence clustering excluded repertoires with fewer than 30,000 or more than 120,000 public chains, plus five with anomalous nucleotide sharing. TCRdb took over this immuneACCESS table, retaining in-frame rearrangements with V and J assigned. Such tables are incomplete; in checked studies, under half of the missing clones stem from an unresolved V gene, and the remainder is unexplained. V, J and clone size were drawn from that table, and D and trimming were deduced from the DNA. The sample table contains over 200,000 clones; only one count was recorded for about three quarters of them. The ten biggest clones cover less than 3% of the sample.

Between the V and J ends, shortened by 2 bases and 5 bases respectively, the junction contains 15 bases. The CDR3 goes from the cysteine to the phenylalanine over 16 residues. Here the CDR3 DNA is all that survives: 48 bases in frame from base 1. From the germline V gene (reference sequence), CDR1 is LNHDA and CDR2 is SQIVND. Recombination connected TRBV19 to TRBJ1-4; there is no confident call for the D gene. The sample taken for sequencing was PBMCs. The receptor was isolated from a woman aged 60-70 years in good health and CMV-seropositive. The DNA reads TGTGCCAGTAGTATATCACCGGGGATACCCAATGAAAAACTGTTTTTT. Its amino acids are CASSISPGIPNEKLFF.